What follows describes a single TCR beta chain. The data were taken from a study of CD4 and CD8 cells across lung adenocarcinoma regions. From the PCR reads, TCRdb called clonotypes with MiXCR, one entry per CDR3 protein. The repertoire holds about 25,000 distinct CDR3 sequences, with 40% to 60% as singletons. This CDR3 region has 17 residues. With 5 bases clipped from V and 4 bases from J, the junction kept 14 bases outside the gene matches. Looked up from germline, CDR1 is SGDLS and CDR2 is YYNGEE. The TCR was taken from a male donor with lung adenocarcinoma. The CD4 and CD8 labels of this study may be unreliable. The rearrangement links TRBV9 to TRBJ2-2; TRBD1 matches at 7 bases. The sequenced sample was CD8+ T cells from the center of a lung tumor. The CDR3 DNA is TGTGCCAGCAGTCGAACCGCCGGGACAGCTCTCACCGGGGAGCTGTTTTTT. Its protein is CASSRTAGTALTGELFF.